These 12 T cell receptor beta chains were all obtained from the same sample, sequenced in a study of blood T cells in healthy people across ages. A second PCR, run for 7 to 11 cycles, used a sample-barcoded 5' primer plus a J-beta primer mix. Using its own MiXCR run on the 5' RACE reads, TCRdb lists one record per CDR3 protein. The sample holds about 800,000 distinct CDR3 sequences; roughly 64% are singletons and the top ten take about 20%. Material for sequencing was blood. These receptors were obtained from a man aged 25 to 45 in good health.

V and J are TRBV29-1 and TRBJ2-2; 10 nucleotides line up with TRBD1. Trimming removed 6 bases from V and 3 bases from J; junction bases left unmatched: 4. The V gene's germline CDR1 is SQVTM and CDR2 ANQGSEA. This CDR3 contains 14 residues. CDR3 bases: TGCAGCGTGGAGGGACAGGGGTACACCGGGGAGCTGTTTTTT. Its protein product is CSVEGQGYTGELFF.

The rearrangement joins TRBV6-5 to TRBJ1-6; no firm D call. With 2 bases removed from V and 2 bases from J, the gap between germline ends came to 13 bases. Germline-derived CDR1 and CDR2 are MNHEY and SVGAGI. This CDR3 is built from 17 residues. The CDR3 DNA is TGTGCCAGCAGTTACGCCCAGGTATTCGCCTATAATTCACCCCTCCACTTT. This encodes CASSYAQVFAYNSPLHF.

V and J are TRBV7-9 and TRBJ1-1, with D maybe TRBD1 (5 bases). Germline CDR1 is SEHNR and CDR2 is FQNEAQ (reference sequence). With 0 bases removed from V and 3 bases from J, the gap between germline ends came to 17 bases. This CDR3 comprises 17 residues. The CDR3 DNA follows: TGTGCCAGCAGCTTAGCGGCGTCAGGGAAATACGACACTGAAGCTTTCTTT. Translation gives CASSLAASGKYDTEAFF.

V usage is TRBV24-1 and J usage is TRBJ2-6; TRBD2 might be the D (7 bases). Germline V gene data show CDR1 as KGHDR and CDR2 as SFDVKD. V lost 5 bases, J lost 4 bases, and 20 bases lay in between. The CDR3 runs to 18 residues. Here the CDR3 DNA reads TGTGCCACCAGTGTAGGGAGGGGGAAGTCCTCCGGGGCCAACGTCCTGACTTTC. It translates to CATSVGRGKSSGANVLTF.

The rearrangement links TRBV6-2 or TRBV6-3 to TRBJ2-1, with D maybe TRBD1 (6 bases). From germline, CDR1 is MNHEY and CDR2 SVGEGT. Between the trimmed V and J ends, which lost 5 bases and 4 bases, there was a span of 21 bases. The CDR3 has 17 residues. The CDR3 DNA reads as TGTGCCAGCAGTCCAGACAGGACCCAGAATAGGTACAATGAGCAGTTCTTC. Its protein product is CASSPDRTQNRYNEQFF.

The chain links TRBV10-3 to TRBJ2-1, with D possibly TRBD2 on 6 matching bases. Germline loops: CDR1 ENHRY, CDR2 SYGVKD. With 10 bases removed from V and 10 bases from J, the gap between germline ends came to 14 bases. This CDR3 has 11 residues. The CDR3: CATNSGVEQFF. The CDR3 coding sequence is TGTGCCACCAATTCGGGGGTCGAGCAGTTCTTC.

A few counts support this clonotype. The genes are TRBV7-2 and TRBJ2-2, with D possibly being TRBD1 or TRBD2 (5 bases each). The CDR3 is 13 residues long. Trimming took off 6 bases at V and 9 bases at J, with 14 bases between the two ends. CDR1 is SGHTA and CDR2 is FQGNSA in the germline V gene. For the CDR3, the DNA is TGTGCCAGCAGGCCCGGGACCCAAAGGGAGCTGTTTTTT. Translated, it gives CASRPGTQRELFF.

The V call is TRBV5-1, the J call TRBJ2-1; the match to TRBD2 covers 7 bases. This CDR3 has 17 residues. V was pared by 1 base and J by 6 bases, with 13 bases of the junction left unmatched. Looked up from germline, CDR1 is SGHRS and CDR2 is YFSETQ. The CDR3 is CASSLTLSGREGNEQFF. The CDR3 DNA is TGCGCCAGCAGCTTGACCCTTAGTGGGAGGGAAGGCAATGAGCAGTTCTTC.

This clonotype occurred a few times. The CDR3 DNA reads TGCAGTGCCCCTGGGTATCCCGGGACGGATGGCTACACCTTC. As protein: CSAPGYPGTDGYTF. V gene TRBV20-1 combines with J gene TRBJ1-2, with a tentative D call TRBD1 (5 bases). The CDR3 consists of 14 residues. CDR1 and CDR2 from the germline V gene are DFQATT and SNEGSKA (reference sequence). Trimming took 6 bases from V and 6 from J, leaving 20 bases between them.

CDR3 residues: CASSLVSWQGEENEQFF. As DNA, the CDR3 is TGTGCCAGCAGCTTAGTATCGTGGCAGGGAGAGGAGAATGAGCAGTTCTTC. This chain connects TRBV7-6 to TRBJ2-1; D assignment may be TRBD1 or TRBD2 (5 bases each). Trimming pared 1 base from V and 7 bases from J, leaving 20 bases between. Germline-derived CDR1 and CDR2 are SGHVS and FNYEAQ. CDR3 length: 17 residues. Looking up the rest from reference TRBV7-6 and TRBJ2-1 gives the full variable domain: GAGVSQSPRYKVTKRGQDVALRCDPISGHVSLYWYRQALGQGPEFLTYFNYEAQQDKSGLPNDRFSAERPEGSISTLTIQRTEQRDSAMYRCASSLVSWQGEENEQFFGPGTRLTVL.

This clonotype was seen only a few times. The genes are TRBV4-1 and TRBJ2-3; 9 nucleotides agree with TRBD1. Germline-derived CDR1 and CDR2 are MGHRA and YSYEKL. Trimming took 1 base from V and 6 from J; bases not matched to a gene: 5. The CDR3 has 15 amino acids. The CDR3 region is CASSQGQGDLDTQYF. The CDR3 DNA reads as TGCGCCAGCAGCCAAGGACAGGGGGATTTGGATACGCAGTATTTT.

This clonotype has just a few counts. The genes are TRBV21-1 and TRBJ2-6. TRBV21-1 is noted as a pseudogene. The CDR3 contains 16 residues. The CDR3 sequence is CASSKAGVSGANVLTF. The CDR3 nucleotides are TGTGCCAGCAGCAAAGCCGGGGTCTCTGGGGCCAACGTCCTGACTTTC.